This T cell receptor (beta chain) emerged from a study of Ad26.COV2.S vaccination and SARS-CoV-2 variants. Study-wide results and caveats: Spike-specific responses of CD8+ and CD4+ T cells were reported to display substantial breadth after vaccination. Similar non-spike TCR breadth was seen in vaccine and placebo recipients.

This clone was recorded once. The antigen remains unidentified. This CDR3 comprises 14 residues. Germline lookup yields CDR1 LNHDA and CDR2 SQIVND (reference sequence). Trimming removed 7 bases from V and 4 bases from J, with 14 bases in between. As for treatment: roughly 20 received Ad26.COV2.S at low or high dose, single or two shots; 5 received placebo; per-sample allocation not given. Samples came from day 63 after the first vaccine or placebo injection. Measured with immunoSEQ multiplex PCR; TCRdb has only the in-frame clones, and not every one. The repertoire holds more than 250,000 clones, with 70% to 90% as singletons.

The sample in question was peripheral blood, obtained in a trial of Ad26.COV2.S vaccine versus placebo. This clonotype originated in a person aged 18-60 years who received the Ad26.COV2.S COVID-19 vaccine or a placebo. V usage is TRBV19 and J usage is TRBJ1-3; the D is unclear. The CDR3 region is CASMPAPRGNTIYF. The CDR3 DNA reads as TGTGCCAGTATGCCAGCCCCAAGAGGAAACACCATATATTTT.